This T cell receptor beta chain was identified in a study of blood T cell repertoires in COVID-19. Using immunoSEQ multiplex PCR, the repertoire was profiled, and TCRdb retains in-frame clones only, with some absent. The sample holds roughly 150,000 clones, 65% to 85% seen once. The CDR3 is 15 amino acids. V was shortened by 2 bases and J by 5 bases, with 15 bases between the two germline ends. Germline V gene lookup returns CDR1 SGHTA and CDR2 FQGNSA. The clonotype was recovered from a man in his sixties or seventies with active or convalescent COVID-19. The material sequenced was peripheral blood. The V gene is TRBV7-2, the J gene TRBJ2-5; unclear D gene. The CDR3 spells CASSLTGTLSETQYF. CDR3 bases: TGTGCCAGCAGCTTAACGGGTACCCTATCGGAGACCCAGTACTTC.